The clone carrying this T cell receptor (beta chain) was counted at least ten times. Its cognate antigen is unknown. The data stem from a study of T cell repertoires in cytomegalovirus infection. Study-wide findings and caveats: Accumulated public TCR beta family frequency recognized individuals carrying CMV together with the relevant HLA.

Each CDR3 protein is one row after TCRdb ran MiXCR on the reads. The sample has approximately 500,000 distinct CDR3 sequences, 15% to 20% seen once. Looked up from germline, CDR1 is MNHEY and CDR2 is SMNVEV (reference sequence). The CDR3 loop spans 14 amino acids. V shed 6 bases and J shed 2 bases, with 8 bases lying between them. The chain is built from TRBV27 and TRBJ2-6; unclear D gene. The receptor comes from a human donor in good health (CMV status not recorded). Some clones in this sample may be carry-over from other donors' samples. The sample was CD8+ T cells from PBMCs. The CDR3 here is CASSLSAGANVLTF. DNA of the CDR3: TGTGCCAGCAGCTTAAGCGCTGGGGCCAACGTCCTGACTTTC.